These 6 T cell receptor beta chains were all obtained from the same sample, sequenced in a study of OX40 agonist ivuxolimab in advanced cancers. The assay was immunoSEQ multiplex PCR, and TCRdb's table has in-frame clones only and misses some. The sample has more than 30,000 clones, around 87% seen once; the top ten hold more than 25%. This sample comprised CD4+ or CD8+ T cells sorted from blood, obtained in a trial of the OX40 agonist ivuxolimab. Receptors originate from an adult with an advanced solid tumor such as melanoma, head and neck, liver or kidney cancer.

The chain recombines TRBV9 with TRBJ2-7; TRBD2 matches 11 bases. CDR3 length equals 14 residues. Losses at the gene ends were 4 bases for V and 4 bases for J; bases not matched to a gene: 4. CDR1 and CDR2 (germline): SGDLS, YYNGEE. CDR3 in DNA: TGTGCCAGCAGCCCCGGGACTAGCGGATACGAGCAGTACTTC. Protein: CASSPGTSGYEQYF.

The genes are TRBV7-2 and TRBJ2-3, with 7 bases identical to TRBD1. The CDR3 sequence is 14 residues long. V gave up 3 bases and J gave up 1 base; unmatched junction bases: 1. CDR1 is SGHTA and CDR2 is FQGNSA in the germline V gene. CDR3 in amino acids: CASSFQGGTDTQYF. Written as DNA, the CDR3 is TGTGCCAGCAGCTTCCAGGGGGGCACAGATACGCAGTATTTT.

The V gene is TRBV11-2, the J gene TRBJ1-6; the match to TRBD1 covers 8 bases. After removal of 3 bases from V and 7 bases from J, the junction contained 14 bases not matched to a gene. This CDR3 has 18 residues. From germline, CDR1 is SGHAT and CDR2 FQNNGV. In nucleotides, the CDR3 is TGTGCCAGCAGCTTTTCCGGTGGGTTGGGACAGGACAATTCACCCCTCCACTTT. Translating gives CASSFSGGLGQDNSPLHF.

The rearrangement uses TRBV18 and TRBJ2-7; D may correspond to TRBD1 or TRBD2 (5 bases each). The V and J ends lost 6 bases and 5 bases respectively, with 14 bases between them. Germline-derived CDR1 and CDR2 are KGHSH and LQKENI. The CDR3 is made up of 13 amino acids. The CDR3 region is CASSPGTPNEQYF. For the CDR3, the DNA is TGTGCCAGCTCTCCCGGGACGCCGAACGAGCAGTACTTC.

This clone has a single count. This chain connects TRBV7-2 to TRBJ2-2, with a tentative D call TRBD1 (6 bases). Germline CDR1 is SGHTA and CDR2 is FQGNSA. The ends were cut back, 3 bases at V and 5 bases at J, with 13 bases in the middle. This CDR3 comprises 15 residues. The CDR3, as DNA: TGTGCCAGCAGCTTGTACAGGGTGAGAACCGGGGAGCTGTTTTTT. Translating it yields CASSLYRVRTGELFF.

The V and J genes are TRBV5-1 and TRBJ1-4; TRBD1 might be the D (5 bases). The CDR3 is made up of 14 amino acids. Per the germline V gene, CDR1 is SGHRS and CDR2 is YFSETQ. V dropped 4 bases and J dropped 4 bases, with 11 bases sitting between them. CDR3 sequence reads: CASSVGHLNEKLFF. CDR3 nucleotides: TGCGCCAGCAGCGTCGGACACCTTAATGAAAAACTGTTTTTT.